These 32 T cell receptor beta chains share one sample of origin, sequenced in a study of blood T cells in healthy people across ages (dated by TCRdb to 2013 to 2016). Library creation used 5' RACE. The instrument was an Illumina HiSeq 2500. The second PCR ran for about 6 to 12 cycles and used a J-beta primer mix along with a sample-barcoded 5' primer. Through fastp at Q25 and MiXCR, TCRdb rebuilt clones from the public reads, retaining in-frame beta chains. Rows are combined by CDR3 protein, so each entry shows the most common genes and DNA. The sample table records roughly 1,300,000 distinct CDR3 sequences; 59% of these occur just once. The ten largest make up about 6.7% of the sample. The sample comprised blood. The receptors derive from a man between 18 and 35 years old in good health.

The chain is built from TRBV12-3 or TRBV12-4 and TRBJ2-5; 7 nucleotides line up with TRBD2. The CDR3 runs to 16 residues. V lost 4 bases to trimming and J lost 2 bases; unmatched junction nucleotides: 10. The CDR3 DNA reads TGTGCCAGCAGTTCAAACCCGGGGAGGGGACAAGAGACCCAGTACTTC. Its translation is CASSSNPGRGQETQYF.

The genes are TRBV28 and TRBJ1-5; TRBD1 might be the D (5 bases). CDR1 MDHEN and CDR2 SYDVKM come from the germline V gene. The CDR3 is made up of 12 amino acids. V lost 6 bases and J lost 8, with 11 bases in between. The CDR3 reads CASRVGGKPQHF. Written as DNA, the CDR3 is TGTGCCAGCAGGGTGGGGGGAAAGCCCCAGCATTTT.

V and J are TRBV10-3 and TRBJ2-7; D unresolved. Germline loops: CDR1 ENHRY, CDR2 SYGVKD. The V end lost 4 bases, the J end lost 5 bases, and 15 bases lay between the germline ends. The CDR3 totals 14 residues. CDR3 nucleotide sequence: TGTGCCATCAGTGGAGACGCCATTTCCGACGAGCAGTACTTC. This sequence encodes CAISGDAISDEQYF.

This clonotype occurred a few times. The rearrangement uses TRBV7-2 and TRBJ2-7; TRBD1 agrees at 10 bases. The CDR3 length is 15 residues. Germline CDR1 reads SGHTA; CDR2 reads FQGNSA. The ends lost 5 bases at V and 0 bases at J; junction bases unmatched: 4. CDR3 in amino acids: CASSDRGLYSYEQYF. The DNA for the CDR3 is TGTGCCAGCAGCGACAGGGGGCTCTACTCCTACGAGCAGTACTTC.

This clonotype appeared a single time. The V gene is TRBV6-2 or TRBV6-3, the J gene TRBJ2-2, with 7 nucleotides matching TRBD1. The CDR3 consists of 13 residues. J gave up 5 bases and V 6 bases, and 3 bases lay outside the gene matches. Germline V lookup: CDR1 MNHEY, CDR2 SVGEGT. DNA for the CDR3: TGTGCCAGCAGGGAACAGGGGACCGGGGAGCTGTTTTTT. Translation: CASREQGTGELFF.

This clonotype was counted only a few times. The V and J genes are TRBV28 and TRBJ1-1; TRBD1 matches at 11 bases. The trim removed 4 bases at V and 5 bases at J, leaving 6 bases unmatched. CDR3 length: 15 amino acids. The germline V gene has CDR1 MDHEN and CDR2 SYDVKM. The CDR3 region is CASSSGTGGMTEAFF. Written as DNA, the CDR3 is TGTGCCAGCAGTTCCGGGACAGGGGGAATGACTGAAGCTTTCTTT.

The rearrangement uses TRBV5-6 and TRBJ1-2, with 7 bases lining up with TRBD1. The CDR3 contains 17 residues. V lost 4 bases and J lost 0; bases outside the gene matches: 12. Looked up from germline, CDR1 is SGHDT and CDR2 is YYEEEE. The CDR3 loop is CASSPDGTERSNYGYTF. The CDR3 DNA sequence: TGTGCCAGCAGCCCGGATGGGACAGAGCGCTCTAACTATGGCTACACCTTC.

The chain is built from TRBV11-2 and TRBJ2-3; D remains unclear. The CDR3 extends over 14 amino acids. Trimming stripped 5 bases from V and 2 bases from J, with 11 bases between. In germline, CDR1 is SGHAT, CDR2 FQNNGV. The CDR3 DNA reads TGTGCCAGCAGCCCGGAACAGTTCACAGATACGCAGTATTTT. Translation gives CASSPEQFTDTQYF.

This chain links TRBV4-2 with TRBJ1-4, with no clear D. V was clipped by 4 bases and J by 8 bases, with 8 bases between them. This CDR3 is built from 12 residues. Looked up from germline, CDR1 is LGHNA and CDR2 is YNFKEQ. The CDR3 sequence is CASSPGAEKLFF. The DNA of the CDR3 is TGTGCCAGCAGCCCGGGAGCCGAAAAACTGTTTTTT.

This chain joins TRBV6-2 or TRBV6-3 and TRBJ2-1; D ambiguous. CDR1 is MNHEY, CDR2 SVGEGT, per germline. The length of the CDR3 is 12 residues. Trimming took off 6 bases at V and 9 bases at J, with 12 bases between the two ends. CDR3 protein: CASSQLRGEQFF. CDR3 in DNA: TGTGCCAGCAGCCAACTCCGCGGTGAGCAGTTCTTC.

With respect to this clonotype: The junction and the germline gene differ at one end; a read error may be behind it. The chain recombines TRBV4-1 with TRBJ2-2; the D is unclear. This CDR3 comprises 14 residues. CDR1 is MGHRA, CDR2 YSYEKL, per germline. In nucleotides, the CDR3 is TGCACCAGCAGCCAAGGGTCGAACACCGGGGAGCTGTTTTTT. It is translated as CTSSQGSNTGELFF.

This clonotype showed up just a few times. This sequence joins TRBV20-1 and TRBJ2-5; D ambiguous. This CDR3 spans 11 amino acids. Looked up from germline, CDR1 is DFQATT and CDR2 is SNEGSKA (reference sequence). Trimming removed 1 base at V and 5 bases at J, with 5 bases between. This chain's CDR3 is CSARGVETQYF. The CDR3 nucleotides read TGCAGTGCTAGAGGGGTGGAGACCCAGTACTTC.

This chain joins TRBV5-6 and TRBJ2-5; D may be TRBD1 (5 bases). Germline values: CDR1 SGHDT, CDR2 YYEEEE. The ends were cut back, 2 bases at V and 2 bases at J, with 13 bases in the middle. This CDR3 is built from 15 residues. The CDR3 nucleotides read TGTGCCAGCAGCTTTGGTTTGGGGCTTCAAGAGACCCAGTACTTC. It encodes CASSFGLGLQETQYF. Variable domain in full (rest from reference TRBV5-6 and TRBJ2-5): DAGVTQSPTHLIKTRGQQVTLRCSPKSGHDTVSWYQQALGQGPQFIFQYYEEEERQRGNFPDRFSGHQFPNYSSELNVNALLLGDSALYLCASSFGLGLQETQYFGPGTRLLVL.

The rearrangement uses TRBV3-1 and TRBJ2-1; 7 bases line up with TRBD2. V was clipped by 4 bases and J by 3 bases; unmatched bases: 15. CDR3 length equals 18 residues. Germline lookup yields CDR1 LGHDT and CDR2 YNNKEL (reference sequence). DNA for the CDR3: TGTGCCAGCAGCCTGACTTGGGCTAGCGGCTCCCTCTACAATGAGCAGTTCTTC. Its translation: CASSLTWASGSLYNEQFF.

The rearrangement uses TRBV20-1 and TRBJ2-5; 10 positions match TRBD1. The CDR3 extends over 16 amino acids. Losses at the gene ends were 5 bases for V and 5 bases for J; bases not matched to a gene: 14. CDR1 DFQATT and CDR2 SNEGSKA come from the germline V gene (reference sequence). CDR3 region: CSAGESGQGLRETQYF. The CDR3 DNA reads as TGCAGTGCTGGGGAGTCGGGACAGGGGCTGAGGGAGACCCAGTACTTC.

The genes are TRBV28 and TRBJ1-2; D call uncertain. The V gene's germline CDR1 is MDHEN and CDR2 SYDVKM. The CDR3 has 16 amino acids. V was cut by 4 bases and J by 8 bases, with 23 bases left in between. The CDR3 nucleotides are TGTGCCAGCAGTTCCCCCCTCGGGTGGGTCATAAAGGGCTACACCTTC. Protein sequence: CASSSPLGWVIKGYTF.

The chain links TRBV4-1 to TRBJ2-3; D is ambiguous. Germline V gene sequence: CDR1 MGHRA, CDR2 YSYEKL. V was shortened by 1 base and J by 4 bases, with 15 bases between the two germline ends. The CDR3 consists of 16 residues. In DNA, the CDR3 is TGCGCCAGCAGCCAAGCTTTCCCCTTATCGGCAGATACGCAGTATTTT. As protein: CASSQAFPLSADTQYF.

This CDR3 is CATVDRSRNTIYF. The CDR3, as DNA: TGTGCCACCGTTGACAGAAGCCGAAACACCATATATTTT. This chain uses TRBV6-2 or TRBV6-3 with TRBJ1-3; D possibly corresponds to TRBD1 (5 bases). Germline CDR1 reads MNHEY; CDR2 reads SVGEGT. V lost 10 bases, J lost 5 bases, and 15 bases lay in between. The CDR3 consists of 13 residues.

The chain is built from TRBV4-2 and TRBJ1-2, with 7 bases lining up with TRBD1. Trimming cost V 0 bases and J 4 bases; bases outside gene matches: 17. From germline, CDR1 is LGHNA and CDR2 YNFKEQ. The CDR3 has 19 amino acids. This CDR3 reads CASSQDAWTGLTSLYGYTF. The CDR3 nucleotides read TGTGCCAGCAGCCAAGATGCCTGGACAGGACTAACTAGTCTCTATGGCTACACCTTC.

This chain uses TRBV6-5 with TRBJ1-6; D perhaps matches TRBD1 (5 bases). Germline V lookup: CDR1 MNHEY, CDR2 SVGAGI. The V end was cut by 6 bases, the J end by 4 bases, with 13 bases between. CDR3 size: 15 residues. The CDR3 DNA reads TGTGCCAGCAGCGAGACAGACCCATATAATTCACCCCTCCACTTT. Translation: CASSETDPYNSPLHF.

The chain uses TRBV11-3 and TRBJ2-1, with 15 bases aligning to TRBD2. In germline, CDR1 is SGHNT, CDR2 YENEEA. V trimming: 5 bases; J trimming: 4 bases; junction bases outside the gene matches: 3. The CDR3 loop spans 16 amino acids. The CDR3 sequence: CASSRTSGGDYNEQFF. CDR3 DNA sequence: TGTGCCAGCAGCCGGACTAGCGGGGGGGATTACAATGAGCAGTTCTTC.

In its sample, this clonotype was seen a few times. The CDR3 DNA reads as TGTGCCAGCAGTGCGGTCACACTTCGGTACTTC. As protein: CASSAVTLRYF. The rearrangement joins TRBV2 to TRBJ2-4; no clear D gene. CDR3 length equals 11 residues. V was clipped by 4 bases and J by 15 bases, with 13 bases between them. Germline assignment: CDR1 SNHLY and CDR2 FYNNEI.

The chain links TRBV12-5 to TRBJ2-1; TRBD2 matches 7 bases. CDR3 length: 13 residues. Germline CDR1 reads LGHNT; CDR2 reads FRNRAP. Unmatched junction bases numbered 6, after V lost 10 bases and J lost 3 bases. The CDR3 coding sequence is TGTGCTACCTTGGGGGAGGGCTACAATGAGCAGTTCTTC. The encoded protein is CATLGEGYNEQFF.

CDR3 coding DNA: TGTGCCAGCAGTTTGGCGAATAGCAGAAACAATGAGCAGTTCTTC. It encodes CASSLANSRNNEQFF. The chain employs TRBV27 and TRBJ2-1, with D uncertain. V lost 3 bases and J 5 bases, leaving 14 bases between the germline ends. CDR1 is MNHEY and CDR2 is SMNVEV in the germline V gene (reference sequence). The CDR3 is 15 amino acids.

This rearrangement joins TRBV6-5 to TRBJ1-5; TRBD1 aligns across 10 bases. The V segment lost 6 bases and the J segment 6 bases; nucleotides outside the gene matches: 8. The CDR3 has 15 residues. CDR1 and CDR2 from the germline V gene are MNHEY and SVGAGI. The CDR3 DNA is TGTGCCAGCAGAAGGGGACAGGGGTCTATTCAGCCCCAGCATTTT. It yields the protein CASRRGQGSIQPQHF.

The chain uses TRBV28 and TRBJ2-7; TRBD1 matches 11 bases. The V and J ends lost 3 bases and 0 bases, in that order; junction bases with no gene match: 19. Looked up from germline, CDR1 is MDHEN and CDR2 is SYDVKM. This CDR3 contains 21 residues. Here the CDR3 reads CASSFPAVTHTGTGGSYEQYF. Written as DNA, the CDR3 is TGTGCCAGCAGTTTTCCCGCGGTTACACATACCGGGACAGGGGGCTCCTACGAGCAGTACTTC.

CDR3 in DNA: TGTGCCAGCAGCCGTCCCGCCACGTCCCCAAACTATGGCTACACCTTC. This translates into CASSRPATSPNYGYTF. The chain recombines TRBV7-9 with TRBJ1-2; D gene ambiguous. Germline CDR1 is SEHNR and CDR2 is FQNEAQ (reference sequence). The CDR3 extends over 16 amino acids. The V end was cut by 5 bases, the J end by 2 bases, with 18 bases between.

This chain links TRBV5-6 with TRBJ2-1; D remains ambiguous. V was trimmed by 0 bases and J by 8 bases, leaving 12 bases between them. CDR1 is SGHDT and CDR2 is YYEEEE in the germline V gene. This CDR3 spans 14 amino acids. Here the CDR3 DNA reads TGTGCCAGCAGCTTGGAGGTCCCCGTCGATGAGCAGTTCTTC. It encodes CASSLEVPVDEQFF.

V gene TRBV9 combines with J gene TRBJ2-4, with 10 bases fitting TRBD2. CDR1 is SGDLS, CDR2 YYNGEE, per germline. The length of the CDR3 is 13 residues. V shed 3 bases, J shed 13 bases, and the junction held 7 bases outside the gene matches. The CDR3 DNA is TGTGCCAGCAGCGCCTTAGCGGGAGGTGAGCAGTACTTC. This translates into CASSALAGGEQYF.

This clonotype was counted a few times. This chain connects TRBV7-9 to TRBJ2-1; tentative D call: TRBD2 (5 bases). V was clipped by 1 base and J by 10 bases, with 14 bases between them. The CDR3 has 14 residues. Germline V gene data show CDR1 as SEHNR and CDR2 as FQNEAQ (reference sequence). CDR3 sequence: CASSLGELSKEQFF. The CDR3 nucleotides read TGTGCCAGCAGCTTAGGGGAGTTATCCAAGGAGCAGTTCTTC.

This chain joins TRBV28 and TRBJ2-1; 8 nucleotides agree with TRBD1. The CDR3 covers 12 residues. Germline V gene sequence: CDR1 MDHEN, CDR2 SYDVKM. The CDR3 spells CAVDRADNEQFF. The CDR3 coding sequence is TGTGCGGTGGACAGGGCGGACAATGAGCAGTTCTTC.

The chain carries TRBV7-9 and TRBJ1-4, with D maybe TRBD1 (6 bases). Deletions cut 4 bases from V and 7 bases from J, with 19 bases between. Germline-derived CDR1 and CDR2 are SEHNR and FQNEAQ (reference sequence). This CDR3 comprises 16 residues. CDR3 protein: CASSSPLGQTGEKLFF. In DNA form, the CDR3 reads TGTGCCAGCAGCTCCCCCCTAGGACAGACGGGTGAAAAACTGTTTTTT. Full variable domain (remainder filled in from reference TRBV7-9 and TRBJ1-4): DTGVSQNPRHKITKRGQNVTFRCDPISEHNRLYWYRQTLGQGPEFLTYFQNEAQLEKSRLLSDRFSAERPKGSFSTLEIQRTEQGDSAMYLCASSSPLGQTGEKLFFGSGTQLSVL.